The rows below give T cell receptor beta chains drawn from one sample of a study of CD8 T cells in Susac syndrome. A single record per CDR3 protein comes from TCRdb applying MiXCR to the immunoSEQ multiplex PCR reads. The data hold roughly 60,000 distinct CDR3 sequences, with approximately 94% observed a single time. The sequencing input was CD8+ T cells from PBMCs. The receptors stem from a human donor in good health. The CDR3 runs from the conserved cysteine through the conserved F or W. Each record gives: J gene, V gene, D gene, clone size, CDR3 protein, CDR3 DNA. The D gene is left open where the match is weak. Rows may omit the clone size; those that give it use once, few, many or a size class.

J: TRBJ2-1
V: TRBV7-2
D: -
size: once
CDR3: CASSLGGAVSYNEQFF
DNA: TGTGCCAGCAGCTTAGGGGGTGCCGTCTCCTACAATGAGCAGTTCTTC

J: TRBJ2-3
V: TRBV5-1
D: TRBD2
size: -
CDR3: CASSFSGAYPTDTQYF
DNA: TGCGCCAGCAGCTTTAGCGGGGCCTATCCCACAGATACGCAGTATTTT

J: TRBJ2-5
V: TRBV20-1
D: TRBD1
size: once
CDR3: CSASAGTAQETQYF
DNA: TGCAGTGCTAGTGCCGGGACAGCACAAGAGACCCAGTACTTC

J: TRBJ1-2
V: TRBV7-8
D: -
size: -
CDR3: CASSLRDPRTPNYGYTF
DNA: TGTGCCAGCAGCTTAAGGGACCCCCGGACCCCTAACTATGGCTACACCTTC

J: TRBJ2-7
V: TRBV13
D: TRBD1
size: -
CDR3: CASSLGGQGAYEQYF
DNA: TGTGCCAGCAGCTTAGGAGGACAGGGGGCATACGAGCAGTACTTC

J: TRBJ2-5
V: TRBV12-3/TRBV12-4
D: -
size: -
CDR3: CASSLVGFQETQYF
DNA: TGTGCCAGCAGTTTAGTGGGCTTCCAAGAGACCCAGTACTTC

J: TRBJ2-2
V: TRBV19
D: -
size: -
CDR3: CASSIPNTGELFF
DNA: TGTGCCAGTAGTATCCCAAACACCGGGGAGCTGTTTTTT

J: TRBJ1-6
V: TRBV5-4
D: TRBD1
size: -
CDR3: CASSWDRGVSSPLHF
DNA: TGTGCCAGCAGCTGGGACAGGGGTGTTAGTTCACCCCTCCACTTT

J: TRBJ1-3
V: TRBV11-2
D: -
size: few
CDR3: CASSLGTGHGNTIYF
DNA: TGTGCCAGCAGCTTGGGGACGGGGCATGGAAACACCATATATTTT

J: TRBJ2-6
V: TRBV27
D: -
size: -
CDR3: CASNPEASSGANVLTF
DNA: TGTGCCAGCAACCCTGAAGCTAGCTCTGGGGCCAACGTCCTGACTTTC

J: TRBJ2-2
V: TRBV10-3
D: TRBD1
size: -
CDR3: CAIRDGQGDTGELFF
DNA: TGTGCCATCAGGGACGGACAGGGGGACACCGGGGAGCTGTTTTTT

J: TRBJ2-1
V: TRBV29-1
D: -
size: -
CDR3: CSVNTQRFIGEQFF
DNA: TGCAGCGTTAACACCCAACGGTTTATCGGTGAGCAGTTCTTC

J: TRBJ2-7
V: TRBV12-3/TRBV12-4
D: TRBD2
size: -
CDR3: CASSFGEGSYEQYF
DNA: TGTGCCAGCAGTTTCGGGGAGGGCTCCTACGAGCAGTACTTC

J: TRBJ2-3
V: TRBV6-6
D: -
size: -
CDR3: CASSYSLTDTQYF
DNA: TGTGCCAGCAGTTACTCACTAACAGATACGCAGTATTTT

J: TRBJ2-3
V: TRBV27
D: TRBD2
size: -
CDR3: CASKFWGTSGGTDTQYF
DNA: TGTGCCAGCAAGTTTTGGGGGACTAGCGGGGGCACAGATACGCAGTATTTT

J: TRBJ2-3
V: TRBV20-1
D: -
size: -
CDR3: CSASRAPGYADTQYF
DNA: TGCAGTGCGTCCCGGGCCCCCGGGTACGCAGATACGCAGTATTTT

J: TRBJ2-7
V: TRBV4-1
D: -
size: once
CDR3: CASSQWVSYEQYF
DNA: TGCGCCAGCAGCCAATGGGTTTCCTACGAGCAGTACTTC

J: TRBJ2-1
V: TRBV6-2/TRBV6-3
D: TRBD2
size: -
CDR3: CASSYLAENEQFF
DNA: TGTGCCAGCAGTTACCTAGCGGAAAATGAGCAGTTCTTC

J: TRBJ2-1
V: TRBV12-3/TRBV12-4
D: -
size: -
CDR3: CASKESGQDEQFF
DNA: TGTGCCAGCAAGGAGTCGGGGCAGGATGAGCAGTTCTTC

J: TRBJ1-1
V: TRBV14
D: -
size: -
CDR3: CASSQDGGTEAFF
DNA: TGTGCCAGCAGCCAAGACGGGGGCACTGAAGCTTTCTTT

J: TRBJ2-7
V: TRBV20-1
D: -
size: -
CDR3: CSASFPGEDFGEQYF
DNA: TGCAGTGCTTCGTTTCCGGGGGAGGATTTCGGCGAGCAGTACTTC

J: TRBJ1-5
V: TRBV5-5
D: -
size: -
CDR3: CASSLAATLYQPQHF
DNA: TGTGCCAGCAGCTTGGCCGCGACTCTGTATCAGCCCCAGCATTTT

J: TRBJ2-7
V: TRBV29-1
D: TRBD1
size: -
CDR3: CSVETGATYEQYF
DNA: TGCAGCGTAGAGACAGGGGCCACCTACGAGCAGTACTTC

J: TRBJ2-7
V: TRBV27
D: -
size: -
CDR3: CASSVPTGTEQYF
DNA: TGTGCCAGCAGTGTCCCCACAGGGACCGAGCAGTACTTC

J: TRBJ2-3
V: TRBV7-9
D: -
size: -
CDR3: CASSLPDRDTQYF
DNA: TGTGCCAGCAGCTTACCAGACAGGGATACGCAGTATTTT

J: TRBJ2-7
V: TRBV7-9
D: TRBD2
size: -
CDR3: CASSRLAGGFYEQYF
DNA: TGTGCCAGCAGCCGACTAGCGGGGGGCTTCTACGAGCAGTACTTC